This TCR beta chain was recorded in a study of blood T cell repertoires in COVID-19. Overall study: Collection of acute and convalescent COVID-19 samples took place in the United States, Italy and Spain. The analysed material was cDNA or gDNA that came from T cells, B-cell-depleted T cells, or PBMCs.

Per the original data handling: Reference gene primer amplification gave estimated nucleated cell counts. Here immunoSEQ multiplex PCR was the method, and the copy in TCRdb shows in-frame clones only, minus some. That table gives V, J and clone size, and the DNA gave D and trimming. The sample has about 300,000 clones; roughly 90% are singletons. This CDR3 spans 16 amino acids. Trimming pared 0 bases from V and 0 bases from J, leaving 9 bases between. The germline V gene has CDR1 KGHSY and CDR2 FQNENV. This clone has only a few counts. The clonotype originates from a man in his late teens or twenties who had recovered from COVID-19. The sample consisted of peripheral blood. This chain links TRBV16 with TRBJ1-3; D gene unclear. CDR3 in DNA: TGTGCCAGCAGCCAATCGAGGCGGCTCTCTGGAAACACCATATATTTT. Its translation: CASSQSRRLSGNTIYF.